This T cell receptor beta chain emerged from a study of blood T cell repertoires in COVID-19. Study details: Sites across the United States, Italy and Spain contributed samples from acute and convalescent COVID-19.

Germline assignment: CDR1 SGHNT and CDR2 YYREEE (reference sequence). Trimming cost V 2 bases and J 7 bases, with 13 bases left between them. The CDR3 length is 15 residues. Original analysis: How many nucleated cells were present was estimated from reference gene primer amplification. The method was immunoSEQ multiplex PCR; TCRdb's version includes in-frame clones alone and lacks a portion of them. V and J calls and clone size are as listed in that table; D and trimming were resolved from the DNA. The repertoire holds approximately 120,000 clones, approximately 85% seen once, with 3.2% in the top ten.

The receptor was isolated from a woman over 75 with COVID-19, enrolled during active disease. Sequenced: peripheral blood. This sequence joins TRBV5-4 and TRBJ1-6; no definite D call. CDR3 sequence reads: CASSFGRASNSPLHF. As DNA, the CDR3 is TGTGCCAGCAGCTTTGGGAGGGCCTCGAATTCACCCCTCCACTTT.